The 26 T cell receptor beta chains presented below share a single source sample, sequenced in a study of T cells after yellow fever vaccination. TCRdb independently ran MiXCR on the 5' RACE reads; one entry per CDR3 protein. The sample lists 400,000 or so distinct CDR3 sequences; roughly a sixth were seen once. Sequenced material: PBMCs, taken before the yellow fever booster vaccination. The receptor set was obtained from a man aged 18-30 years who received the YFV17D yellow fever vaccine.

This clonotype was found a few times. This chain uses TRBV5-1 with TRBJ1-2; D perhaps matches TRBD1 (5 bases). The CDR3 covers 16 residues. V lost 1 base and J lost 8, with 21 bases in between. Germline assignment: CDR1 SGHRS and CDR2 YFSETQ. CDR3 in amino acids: CASSLYSQGDVGGYTF. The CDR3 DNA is TGCGCCAGCAGCTTGTACTCTCAAGGGGATGTGGGCGGCTACACCTTC.

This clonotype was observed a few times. The CDR3 loop is CASNPAARMSGETQYF. CDR3 sequence (DNA): TGCGCCAGCAACCCGGCTGCGCGAATGTCGGGAGAGACCCAGTACTTC. The chain employs TRBV5-1 and TRBJ2-5; D unclear. V lost 6 bases and J 4 bases, leaving 22 bases between the germline ends. CDR1 and CDR2 (germline): SGHRS, YFSETQ. The CDR3 spans 16 residues. Full variable domain (outside the CDR3, taken from reference TRBV5-1 and TRBJ2-5): KAGVTQTPRYLIKTRGQQVTLSCSPISGHRSVSWYQQTPGQGLQFLFEYFSETQRNKGNFPGRFSGRQFSNSRSEMNVSTLELGDSALYLCASNPAARMSGETQYFGPGTRLLVL.

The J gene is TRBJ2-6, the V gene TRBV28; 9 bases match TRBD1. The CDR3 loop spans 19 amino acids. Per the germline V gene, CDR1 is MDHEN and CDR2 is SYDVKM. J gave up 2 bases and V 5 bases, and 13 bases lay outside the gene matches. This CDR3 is CASSPIPGQGIPGANVLTF. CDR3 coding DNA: TGTGCCAGCAGTCCCATCCCGGGACAGGGAATTCCTGGGGCCAACGTCCTGACTTTC.

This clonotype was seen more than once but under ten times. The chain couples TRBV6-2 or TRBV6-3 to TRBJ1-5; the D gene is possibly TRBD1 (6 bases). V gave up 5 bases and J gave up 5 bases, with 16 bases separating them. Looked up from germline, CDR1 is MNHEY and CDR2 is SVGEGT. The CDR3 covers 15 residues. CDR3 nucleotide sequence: TGTGCCAGCAGTACACAACAGGGATGGGATCAGCCCCAGCATTTT. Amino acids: CASSTQQGWDQPQHF.

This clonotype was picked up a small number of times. The CDR3 here is CASSPGLAGGAYEQYF. In DNA, the CDR3 is TGCGCCAGCAGCCCGGGACTAGCGGGGGGTGCCTACGAGCAGTACTTC. The gene calls are TRBV4-3 and TRBJ2-7; 15 bases fit TRBD2. The CDR3 contains 16 residues. Per the germline V gene, CDR1 is LGHNA and CDR2 is YSLEER. V trimming: 4 bases; J trimming: 2 bases; junction bases outside the gene matches: 3.

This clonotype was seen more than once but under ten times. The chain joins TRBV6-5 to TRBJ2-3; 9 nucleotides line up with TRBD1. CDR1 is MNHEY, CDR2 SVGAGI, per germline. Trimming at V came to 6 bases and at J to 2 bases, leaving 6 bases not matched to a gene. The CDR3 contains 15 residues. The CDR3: CASRGQGMATDTQYF. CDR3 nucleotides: TGTGCCAGCAGGGGACAGGGTATGGCCACAGATACGCAGTATTTT.

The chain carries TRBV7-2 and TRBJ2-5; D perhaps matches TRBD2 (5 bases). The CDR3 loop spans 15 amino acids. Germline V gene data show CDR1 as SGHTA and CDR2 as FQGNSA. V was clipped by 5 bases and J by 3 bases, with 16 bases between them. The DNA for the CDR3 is TGTGCCAGCAGCCCCCGGGGAACTACCGAAGAGACCCAGTACTTC. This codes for CASSPRGTTEETQYF.

The CDR3, as DNA: TGTGCCAGCAGAAGGGGCGCCGGGCAAGAGACCCAGTACTTC. It codes for CASRRGAGQETQYF. The chain uses TRBV7-2 and TRBJ2-5, with D maybe TRBD1 (5 bases). V lost 6 bases and J 2 bases, leaving 13 bases between the germline ends. Germline lookup yields CDR1 SGHTA and CDR2 FQGNSA. The CDR3 has 14 residues.

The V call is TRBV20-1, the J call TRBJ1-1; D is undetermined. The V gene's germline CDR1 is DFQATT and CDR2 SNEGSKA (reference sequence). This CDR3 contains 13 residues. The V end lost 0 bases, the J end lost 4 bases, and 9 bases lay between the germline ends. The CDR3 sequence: CSARDVARTEAFF. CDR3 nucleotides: TGCAGTGCTAGAGATGTGGCACGCACTGAAGCTTTCTTT.

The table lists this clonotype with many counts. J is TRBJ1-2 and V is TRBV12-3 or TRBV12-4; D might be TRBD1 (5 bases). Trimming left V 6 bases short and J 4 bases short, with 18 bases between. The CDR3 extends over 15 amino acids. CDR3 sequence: CASSSQGSSSYGYTF. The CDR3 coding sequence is TGTGCCAGCAGCTCGCAGGGATCAAGCTCCTATGGCTACACCTTC.

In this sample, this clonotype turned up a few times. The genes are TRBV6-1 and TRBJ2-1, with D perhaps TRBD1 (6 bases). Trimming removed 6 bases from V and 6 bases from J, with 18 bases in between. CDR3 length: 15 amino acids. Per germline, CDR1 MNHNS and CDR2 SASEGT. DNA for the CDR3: TGTGCCAGCAGCGCCAGGGGCAACGCTGTCAATGAGCAGTTCTTC. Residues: CASSARGNAVNEQFF.

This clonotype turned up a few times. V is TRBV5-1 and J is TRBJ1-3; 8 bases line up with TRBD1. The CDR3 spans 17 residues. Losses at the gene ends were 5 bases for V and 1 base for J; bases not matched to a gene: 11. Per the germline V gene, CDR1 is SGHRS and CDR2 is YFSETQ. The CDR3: CASRRDRTWTSGNTIYF. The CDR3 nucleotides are TGCGCCAGCAGACGGGACAGGACGTGGACGTCTGGAAACACCATATATTTT.

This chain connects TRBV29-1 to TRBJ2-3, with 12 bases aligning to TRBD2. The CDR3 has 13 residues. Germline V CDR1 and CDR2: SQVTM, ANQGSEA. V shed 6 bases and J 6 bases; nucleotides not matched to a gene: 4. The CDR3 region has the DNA TGCAGCGTAAGACTAGCGGGGGCGGATACGCAGTATTTT. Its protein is CSVRLAGADTQYF.

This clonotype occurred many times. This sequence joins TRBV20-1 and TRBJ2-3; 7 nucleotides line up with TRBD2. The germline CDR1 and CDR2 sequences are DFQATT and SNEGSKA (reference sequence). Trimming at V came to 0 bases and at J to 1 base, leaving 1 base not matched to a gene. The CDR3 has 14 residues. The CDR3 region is CSARDSGGTDTQYF. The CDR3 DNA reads TGCAGTGCTAGAGACAGCGGGGGCACAGATACGCAGTATTTT.

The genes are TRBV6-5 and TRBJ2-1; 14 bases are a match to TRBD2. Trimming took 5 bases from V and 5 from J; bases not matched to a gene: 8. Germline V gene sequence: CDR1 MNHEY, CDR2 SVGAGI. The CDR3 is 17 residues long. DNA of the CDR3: TGTGCCAGCAGTCGACTAGCGGGGGGGAGGTCTCACAATGAGCAGTTCTTC. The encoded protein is CASSRLAGGRSHNEQFF.

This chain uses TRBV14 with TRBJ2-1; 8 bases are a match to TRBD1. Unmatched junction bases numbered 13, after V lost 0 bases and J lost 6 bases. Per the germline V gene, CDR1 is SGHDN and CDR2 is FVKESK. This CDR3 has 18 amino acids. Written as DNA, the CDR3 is TGTGCCAGCAGCCAAGATTATAAAAGAGGGACAGGTCCCAATGAGCAGTTCTTC. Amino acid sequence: CASSQDYKRGTGPNEQFF. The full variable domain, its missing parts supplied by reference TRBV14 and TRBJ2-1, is EAGVTQFPSHSVIEKGQTVTLRCDPISGHDNLYWYRRVMGKEIKFLLHFVKESKQDESGMPNNRFLAERTGGTYSTLKVQPAELEDSGVYFCASSQDYKRGTGPNEQFFGPGTRLTVL.

The CDR3: CASSPRTPQGYEQYF. The DNA for the CDR3 is TGCGCCAGCAGCCCGCGAACGCCACAGGGGTACGAGCAGTACTTC. The V gene is TRBV5-1, the J gene TRBJ2-7; 7 bases line up with TRBD1. With V trimmed by 4 bases and J by 4 bases, 11 bases remained unmatched. Germline lookup yields CDR1 SGHRS and CDR2 YFSETQ. The CDR3 totals 15 residues.

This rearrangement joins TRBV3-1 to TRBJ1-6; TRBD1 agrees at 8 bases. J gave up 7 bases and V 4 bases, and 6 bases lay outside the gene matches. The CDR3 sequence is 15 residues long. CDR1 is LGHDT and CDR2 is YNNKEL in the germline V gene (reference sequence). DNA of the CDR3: TGTGCCAGCAGCCTCCAACAGGGGGAAAATTCACCCCTCCACTTT. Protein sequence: CASSLQQGENSPLHF.

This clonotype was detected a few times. CDR3: CSASPVRSQETQYF. CDR3 coding DNA: TGCAGTGCTAGCCCAGTTCGGTCCCAAGAGACCCAGTACTTC. The V call is TRBV20-1, the J call TRBJ2-5; D is unresolved. This CDR3 has 14 residues. The germline gives CDR1 DFQATT, CDR2 SNEGSKA (reference sequence). V was trimmed by 3 bases and J by 1 base, leaving 12 bases between them.

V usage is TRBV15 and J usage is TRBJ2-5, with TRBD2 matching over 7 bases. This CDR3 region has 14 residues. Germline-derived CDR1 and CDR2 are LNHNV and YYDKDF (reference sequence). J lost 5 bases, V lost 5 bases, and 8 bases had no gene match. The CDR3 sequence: CATSREEGWETQYF. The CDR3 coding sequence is TGTGCCACCAGCCGGGAGGAGGGTTGGGAGACCCAGTACTTC. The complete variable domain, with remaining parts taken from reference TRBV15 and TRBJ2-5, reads DAMVIQNPRYQVTQFGKPVTLSCSQTLNHNVMYWYQQKSSQAPKLLFHYYDKDFNNEADTPDNFQSRRPNTSFCFLDIRSPGLGDTAMYLCATSREEGWETQYFGPGTRLLVL.

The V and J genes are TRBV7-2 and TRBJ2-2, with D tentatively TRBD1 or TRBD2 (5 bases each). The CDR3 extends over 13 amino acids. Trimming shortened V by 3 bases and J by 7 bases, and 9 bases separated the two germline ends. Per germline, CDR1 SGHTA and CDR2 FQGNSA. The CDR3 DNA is TGTGCCAGCAGCTTCTGGGACGGCGGGGAGCTGTTTTTT. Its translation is CASSFWDGGELFF.

Written as DNA, the CDR3 is TGCAGTGCGACAGGGGAGGGAGAGCAGTACGTC. Protein sequence: CSATGEGEQYV. The V call is TRBV20-1, the J call TRBJ2-7; tentatively, D is TRBD1 (8 bases). Germline CDR1 DFQATT, CDR2 SNEGSKA (reference sequence). The CDR3 sequence is 11 residues long. V was trimmed by 6 bases and J by 7 bases, leaving 13 bases between them.

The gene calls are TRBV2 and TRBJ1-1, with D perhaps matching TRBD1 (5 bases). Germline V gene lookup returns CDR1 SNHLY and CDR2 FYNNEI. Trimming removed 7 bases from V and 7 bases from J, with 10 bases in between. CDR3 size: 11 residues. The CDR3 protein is CASKEGVEAFF. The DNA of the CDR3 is TGTGCCAGCAAAGAAGGGGTTGAAGCTTTCTTT. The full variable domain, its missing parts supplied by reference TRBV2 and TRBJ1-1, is EPEVTQTPSHQVTQMGQEVILRCVPISNHLYFYWYRQILGQKVEFLVSFYNNEISEKSEIFDDQFSVERPDGSNFTLKIRSTKLEDSAMYFCASKEGVEAFFGQGTRLTVV.

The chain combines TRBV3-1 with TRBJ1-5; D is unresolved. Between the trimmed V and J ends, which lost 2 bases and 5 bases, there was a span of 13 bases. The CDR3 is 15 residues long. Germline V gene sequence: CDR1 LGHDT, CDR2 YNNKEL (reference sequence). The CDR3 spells CASSQSSGADQPQHF. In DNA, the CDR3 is TGTGCCAGCAGCCAATCCTCGGGCGCCGATCAGCCCCAGCATTTT.

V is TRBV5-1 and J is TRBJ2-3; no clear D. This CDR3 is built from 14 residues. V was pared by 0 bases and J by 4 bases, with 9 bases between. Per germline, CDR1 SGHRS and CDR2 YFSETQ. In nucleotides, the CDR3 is TGCGCCAGCAGCTTGGACGGGTCCGCAGATACGCAGTATTTT. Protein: CASSLDGSADTQYF. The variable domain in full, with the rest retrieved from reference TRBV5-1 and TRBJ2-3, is KAGVTQTPRYLIKTRGQQVTLSCSPISGHRSVSWYQQTPGQGLQFLFEYFSETQRNKGNFPGRFSGRQFSNSRSEMNVSTLELGDSALYLCASSLDGSADTQYFGPGTRLTVL.

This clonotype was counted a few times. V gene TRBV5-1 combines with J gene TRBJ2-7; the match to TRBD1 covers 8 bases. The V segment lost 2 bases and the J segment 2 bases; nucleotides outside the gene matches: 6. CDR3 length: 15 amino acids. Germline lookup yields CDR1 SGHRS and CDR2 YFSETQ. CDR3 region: CASSFTGGSPYEQYV. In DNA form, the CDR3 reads TGCGCCAGCAGCTTTACAGGGGGTAGCCCCTACGAGCAGTACGTC.